What follows are 27 T cell receptor beta chains derived from one specimen sequenced in a study of spatial heterogeneity in lung cancer. Notes on the study in general: Counts that tracked tumor mutation counts were those of expanded intratumoral alpha and beta TCRs.

TCRdb itself ran the 5' RACE reads through MiXCR, one entry per CDR3 protein. Of around 9,800 distinct CDR3 sequences detected, approximately 7.5% appear once; the ten largest clones hold roughly 22%. These receptors lack a known antigen. Time point reported: sample taken at primary tumor resection. This sample comprised lung tumor tissue, obtained at surgery. The receptor set was obtained from a female donor with early-stage non-small cell lung cancer.

This clonotype showed up many times. With the library built for alpha chains, this beta chain is off target and its frequency is not meaningful. The rearrangement uses TRBV12-3 or TRBV12-4 and TRBJ2-2, with no clear D. The CDR3 extends over 13 amino acids. V was trimmed by 2 bases and J by 6 bases, leaving 7 bases between them. The DNA for the CDR3 is TGTGCCAGCAGTTTAAGCGTCCCCGGGGAGCTGTTTTTT. Protein sequence: CASSLSVPGELFF.

In its sample, this clonotype is medium-sized. Since it is a stray read in a library aimed at alpha chains, this beta chain has a size that is not meaningful. The V call is TRBV28, the J call TRBJ1-4; the D gene is possibly TRBD1 (6 bases). CDR1 is MDHEN, CDR2 SYDVKM, per germline. The V end lost 6 bases, the J end lost 7 bases, and 12 bases lay between the germline ends. This CDR3 comprises 13 residues. CDR3: CASSPQGIEKLFF. CDR3 coding DNA: TGTGCCAGCAGCCCACAGGGTATTGAAAAACTGTTTTTT.

This clonotype was found many times. Being off target in a library aimed at alpha chains, this beta chain has a size of little meaning. V usage is TRBV2 and J usage is TRBJ2-1; TRBD1 matches at 10 bases. Germline CDR1 and CDR2: SNHLY and FYNNEI. The CDR3 has 12 residues. Trimming cost V 6 bases and J 7 bases; bases outside gene matches: 0. Here the CDR3 DNA reads TGTGCCAGCAGGGACAGGGGGAATGAGCAGTTCTTC. It encodes CASRDRGNEQFF.

This clonotype was detected ten times or more. The library was prepared for alpha chains; this beta chain is a stray read, so its frequency means little. The J gene is TRBJ2-6, the V gene TRBV6-5, with D possibly being TRBD2 (5 bases). This CDR3 spans 19 amino acids. Germline CDR1 is MNHEY and CDR2 is SVGAGI. Trimming shortened V by 5 bases and J by 0 bases, and 20 bases separated the two germline ends. As DNA, the CDR3 is TGTGCCAGCAGTACACGGGGTCTAGCAGCCAGCTCTGGGGCCAACGTCCTGACTTTC. Protein sequence: CASSTRGLAASSGANVLTF.

This clonotype was observed many times. Within a library made for alpha chains, this beta chain is off target, and its count is uninformative. This chain uses TRBV3-1 with TRBJ2-1; D possibly matches TRBD1 or TRBD2 (5 bases each). The CDR3 has 13 amino acids. V was pared by 1 base and J by 12 bases, with 13 bases between. Per the germline V gene, CDR1 is LGHDT and CDR2 is YNNKEL (reference sequence). The CDR3 nucleotides read TGTGCCAGCAGCCAAGTCAGGGCGGGCCTGCAGTTCTTC. This encodes CASSQVRAGLQFF.

This clonotype was detected ten times or more. The library was prepared for alpha chains; this beta chain is a stray read, so its frequency means little. The CDR3 protein is CASSQTGARNSPLHF. The CDR3 DNA is TGTGCCAGCAGCCAAACCGGGGCACGGAATTCACCCCTCCACTTT. This rearrangement joins TRBV12-3 or TRBV12-4 to TRBJ1-6; possibly TRBD1 for D (5 bases). This CDR3 comprises 15 residues. The V end was cut by 6 bases, the J end by 7 bases, with 16 bases between.

This clonotype has a count of ten or more. This beta chain is an unintended read in a library built for alpha chains; its size means little. The chain recombines TRBV30 with TRBJ1-5; possibly TRBD1 for D (5 bases). V dropped 1 base and J dropped 3 bases, with 10 bases sitting between them. The CDR3 contains 14 residues. CDR1 GTSNPN and CDR2 SVGIG come from the germline V gene (reference sequence). The CDR3 DNA follows: TGTGCCTGGAGTGATAGGGGAAACAATCAGCCCCAGCATTTT. As protein: CAWSDRGNNQPQHF.

This clonotype was detected many times. This beta chain is a stray read from a library made for alpha chains; its abundance is not meaningful. V usage is TRBV5-1 and J usage is TRBJ2-3; TRBD2 matches at 13 bases. V lost 1 base and J lost 2; bases outside the gene matches: 13. This CDR3 contains 20 residues. Germline assignment: CDR1 SGHRS and CDR2 YFSETQ. CDR3 loop: CASSLRSTSGGPHVTDTQYF. CDR3 sequence (DNA): TGCGCCAGCAGCTTGCGGTCGACTAGCGGGGGGCCCCACGTCACAGATACGCAGTATTTT.

This clonotype appeared many times. Because the library targeted alpha chains, this beta chain is an off-target read whose size means little. The rearrangement joins TRBV5-6 to TRBJ1-6; D gene ambiguous. Germline V gene sequence: CDR1 SGHDT, CDR2 YYEEEE. The ends were cut back, 3 bases at V and 10 bases at J, with 17 bases in the middle. The CDR3 contains 15 residues. CDR3 bases: TGTGCCAGCAGCTACCGTTCCAGGCCAGGATCACCCCTCCACTTT. Protein sequence: CASSYRSRPGSPLHF.

In regard to this clonotype: This beta chain was picked up by a library intended for alpha chains and is off target, so its count carries little meaning. The chain has TRBV19 and TRBJ1-5, with 7 bases matching TRBD1. This CDR3 contains 14 residues. V lost 7 bases to trimming and J lost 4 bases; unmatched junction nucleotides: 7. CDR1 and CDR2 from the germline V gene are LNHDA and SQIVND (reference sequence). The CDR3 DNA sequence: TGTGCCAGTACAGGCCGACAGGGAAATCAGCCCCAGCATTTT. Protein: CASTGRQGNQPQHF.

Many counts were recorded for this clonotype. In a library made to pick up alpha chains, this beta chain is a stray read with a size that means little. The chain combines TRBV30 with TRBJ1-5; 9 bases are shared with TRBD1. CDR1 is GTSNPN, CDR2 SVGIG, per germline (reference sequence). V gave up 0 bases and J gave up 7 bases; unmatched junction bases: 13. CDR3 length: 17 residues. CDR3 DNA: TGTGCCTGGAGTGTACTTACCGCCGGACAGGGGCCCCAGCCCCAGCATTTT. It translates to CAWSVLTAGQGPQPQHF.

This clonotype was detected many times. A library prepared for alpha chains yielded this beta chain as an off-target read; its size is of little meaning. This chain connects TRBV5-5 to TRBJ2-3; D uncertain. Trimming removed 4 bases from V and 2 bases from J, with 14 bases in between. The V gene's germline CDR1 is SGHKS and CDR2 YYEKEE (reference sequence). CDR3 length: 15 residues. The CDR3 spells CASSHTGATTDTQYF. The CDR3 DNA reads TGTGCCAGCAGCCATACCGGCGCCACCACAGATACGCAGTATTTT.

As concerns this clonotype: A library prepared for alpha chains yielded this beta chain as an off-target read; its size is of little meaning. The chain uses TRBV6-5 and TRBJ1-6, with D possibly TRBD1 on 5 matching bases. Germline CDR1 and CDR2: MNHEY and SVGAGI. The V end lost 10 bases, the J end lost 7 bases, and 17 bases lay between the germline ends. The CDR3 totals 14 residues. CDR3 sequence (DNA): TGTGCCACCCGAGGGGCAGGTGGAAATTCACCCCTCCACTTT. It codes for CATRGAGGNSPLHF.

By sample fraction, this clonotype is medium-sized (0.01 to 0.1%). Because the library targeted alpha chains, this beta chain is an off-target read whose size means little. The rearrangement links TRBV7-9 to TRBJ1-2; D is perhaps TRBD1 (6 bases). V dropped 1 base and J dropped 3 bases, with 12 bases sitting between them. The CDR3 consists of 15 residues. Germline CDR1 and CDR2: SEHNR and FQNEAQ (reference sequence). The CDR3 here is CASSLVTQGYYGYTF. CDR3 DNA sequence: TGTGCCAGCAGCTTAGTTACCCAGGGGTACTATGGCTACACCTTC. The complete variable domain, with remaining parts taken from reference TRBV7-9 and TRBJ1-2, reads DTGVSQNPRHKITKRGQNVTFRCDPISEHNRLYWYRQTLGQGPEFLTYFQNEAQLEKSRLLSDRFSAERPKGSFSTLEIQRTEQGDSAMYLCASSLVTQGYYGYTFGSGTRLTVV.

This clonotype was recorded at least ten times. This beta chain slipped into a library made for alpha chains as a stray read, so its size is not meaningful. The V and J genes are TRBV30 and TRBJ1-1; 9 nucleotides agree with TRBD1. CDR3 length: 17 residues. V was clipped by 0 bases and J by 5 bases; unmatched bases: 13. Looked up from germline, CDR1 is GTSNPN and CDR2 is SVGIG (reference sequence). The CDR3 spells CAWSVFSGGQGYTEAFF. In nucleotides, the CDR3 is TGTGCCTGGAGTGTATTTTCGGGGGGACAGGGTTATACTGAAGCTTTCTTT.

This clonotype was seen at least ten times. This beta chain is an off-target read within a library intended for alpha chains, so its frequency means little. The chain recombines TRBV7-2 with TRBJ1-1, with 7 bases identical to TRBD1. The V gene's germline CDR1 is SGHTA and CDR2 FQGNSA. The CDR3 contains 17 residues. V shed 3 bases, J shed 2 bases, and the junction held 12 bases outside the gene matches. The CDR3: CASSFYPLDRANTEAFF. In DNA, the CDR3 is TGTGCCAGCAGCTTCTACCCCCTCGACAGGGCTAACACTGAAGCTTTCTTT. Based on the CDR3 plus reference TRBV7-2 and TRBJ1-1, the full variable domain is GAGVSQSPSNKVTEKGKDVELRCDPISGHTALYWYRQSLGQGLEFLIYFQGNSAPDKSGLPSDRFSAERTGGSVSTLTIQRTQQEDSAVYLCASSFYPLDRANTEAFFGQGTRLTVV.

This clonotype was counted ten times or more. As an off-target read in a library built for alpha chains, this beta chain has a frequency of little significance. The chain recombines TRBV7-2 with TRBJ2-7; D gene uncertain. Germline CDR1 is SGHTA and CDR2 is FQGNSA. Trimming shortened V by 5 bases and J by 2 bases, and 13 bases separated the two germline ends. CDR3 length: 14 residues. The CDR3 bases are TGTGCCAGCAGCATAAGACCAGATACCTACGAGCAGTACTTC. This sequence encodes CASSIRPDTYEQYF.

This clonotype was recorded a few times. This beta chain is off target for a library built for alpha chains, so its abundance means little. The chain's CDR3 is CASSPPGQGAGEKLFF. The CDR3 DNA reads TGTGCCAGCTCACCCCCGGGACAGGGGGCAGGTGAAAAACTGTTTTTT. The J gene is TRBJ1-4, the V gene TRBV18; TRBD1 matches 12 bases. Germline CDR1 KGHSH, CDR2 LQKENI. J was trimmed by 7 bases and V by 3 bases; bases with no gene match: 6. The CDR3 extends over 16 amino acids.

This clonotype is medium-sized (0.01 to 0.1%) in the sample. The size of this beta chain means little, since it is a stray read in a library made for alpha chains. This rearrangement joins TRBV7-2 to TRBJ2-7; 11 bases line up with TRBD2. This CDR3 is built from 15 residues. Per germline, CDR1 SGHTA and CDR2 FQGNSA. Trimming removed 6 bases from V and 0 bases from J; junction bases left unmatched: 4. The CDR3 DNA sequence: TGTGCCAGCAGAGGGACTAGCGGAAGCTCCTACGAGCAGTACTTC. Translated, it gives CASRGTSGSSYEQYF.

This clonotype is medium-sized in the sample. In a library made to pick up alpha chains, this beta chain is a stray read with a size that means little. The rearrangement links TRBV10-2 to TRBJ1-1, with D unresolved. This CDR3 is 11 amino acids long. Germline V lookup: CDR1 WSHSY, CDR2 SAAADI. The V and J ends lost 8 bases and 1 base respectively, with 5 bases between them. The CDR3 sequence: CASGKNTEAFF. DNA for the CDR3: TGCGCCAGCGGAAAGAACACTGAAGCTTTCTTT.

This clonotype was observed at least ten times. Because this beta chain is a stray read in a library intended to capture alpha chains, its abundance should not be given much weight. This chain links TRBV24-1 with TRBJ1-5; D not resolved. Trimming shortened V by 4 bases and J by 3 bases, and 12 bases separated the two germline ends. Germline assignment: CDR1 KGHDR and CDR2 SFDVKD. CDR3 length equals 15 residues. DNA for the CDR3: TGTGCCACCAGTGACCGGACTCCCTACAATCAGCCCCAGCATTTT. Translating it yields CATSDRTPYNQPQHF.

This clonotype was detected ten times or more. This beta chain is off target for a library built for alpha chains, so its abundance means little. The chain uses TRBV3-1 and TRBJ1-6; D is possibly TRBD1 (5 bases). Trimming removed 3 bases at V and 6 bases at J, with 12 bases between. This CDR3 contains 15 residues. Germline-derived CDR1 and CDR2 are LGHDT and YNNKEL (reference sequence). Here the CDR3 DNA reads TGTGCCAGCAGCCAGACAGACTCAGCTAATTCACCCCTCCACTTT. Translating it yields CASSQTDSANSPLHF.

This clonotype was observed many times. The library was built for alpha chains, so this beta chain is an off-target read and its size means little. The chain is built from TRBV7-9 and TRBJ2-1, with a possible D match to TRBD2 (6 bases). Per germline, CDR1 SEHNR and CDR2 FQNEAQ (reference sequence). Trimming took off 5 bases at V and 3 bases at J, with 20 bases between the two ends. The CDR3 has 17 amino acids. In DNA, the CDR3 is TGTGCCAGCAGCCCAGACACGGGCCGGGAGAACTACAATGAGCAGTTCTTC. As protein: CASSPDTGRENYNEQFF.

This clonotype was counted ten times or more. The library was prepared for alpha chains; this beta chain is a stray read, so its frequency means little. V is TRBV20-1 and J is TRBJ1-5; tentatively, D is TRBD1 (6 bases). Trimming removed 7 bases at V and 2 bases at J, with 9 bases between. The CDR3 extends over 12 amino acids. Germline V gene lookup returns CDR1 DFQATT and CDR2 SNEGSKA (reference sequence). The CDR3, as DNA: TGCAGTGGACGACAGGGCAATCAGCCCCAGCATTTT. Translation gives CSGRQGNQPQHF.

Many counts were recorded for this clonotype. Since it is a stray read in a library aimed at alpha chains, this beta chain has a size that is not meaningful. The chain links TRBV6-5 to TRBJ1-6; weak D call: TRBD1 (5 bases). V was trimmed by 7 bases and J by 14 bases, leaving 21 bases between them. The CDR3 is made up of 14 amino acids. CDR1 and CDR2 from the germline V gene are MNHEY and SVGAGI. The chain's CDR3 is CASKPGPRLGALHF. CDR3 sequence (DNA): TGTGCCAGCAAGCCGGGACCCCGCCTCGGGGCCCTCCACTTT.

This clonotype was counted at least ten times. Little can be read into the size of this beta chain, an off-target read in a library designed for alpha chains. CDR3 sequence: CASSQAWDSDVTQYF. The CDR3 nucleotides are TGTGCCAGCAGCCAAGCCTGGGACAGCGACGTGACCCAGTACTTC. This chain links TRBV4-2 with TRBJ2-5; 7 bases align to TRBD1. CDR1 is LGHNA and CDR2 is YNFKEQ in the germline V gene. CDR3 length equals 15 residues. The V and J ends lost 1 base and 7 bases, in that order; junction bases with no gene match: 9.

This clonotype was seen at least ten times. This beta chain is a stray sequence in a library constructed for alpha chains; its clone size is not meaningful. The chain is built from TRBV5-1 and TRBJ2-1; D may be TRBD2 (5 bases). CDR3 length: 12 residues. Between the trimmed V and J ends, which lost 0 bases and 9 bases, there was a span of 7 bases. Germline lookup yields CDR1 SGHRS and CDR2 YFSETQ. The CDR3 region has the DNA TGCGCCAGCAGCTTGGAGGAGGCTGAGCAGTTCTTC. Translated: CASSLEEAEQFF.